This entry lists 32 T cell receptor beta chains sequenced from one sample in a study of blood T cell repertoires in COVID-19. Data came from immunoSEQ multiplex PCR; TCRdb stores just in-frame clones and leaves some out. The data contain approximately 210,000 clones, around 87% of them seen just once; the ten biggest clones take up around 7%. What was sequenced was PBMCs or T cells enriched from blood (not recorded which). The receptors here all came from a man aged 30 to 39 in a cohort exposed to, infected with or recovered from COVID-19 (not recorded which).

The chain links TRBV29-1 to TRBJ2-1; TRBD2 is a possible D gene (6 bases). Trimming shortened V by 2 bases and J by 2 bases, and 10 bases separated the two germline ends. Germline V CDR1 and CDR2: SQVTM, ANQGSEA. This CDR3 is built from 14 residues. The CDR3 coding sequence is TGCAGCGTTGAACTAGCGAAGCCCTACAATGAGCAGTTCTTC. Encoded protein: CSVELAKPYNEQFF.

V is TRBV3-1 (or the pseudogene TRBV3-2) and J is TRBJ2-7, with 7 bases matching TRBD2. CDR1 LGHDT and CDR2 YNNKEL come from the germline V gene (reference sequence). The CDR3 runs to 13 residues. The J segment lost 2 bases and the V segment lost 3 bases, leaving 1 base of the junction unmatched. CDR3 in amino acids: CASSHGTTYEQYF. The DNA of the CDR3 is TGTGCCAGCAGCCACGGGACTACCTACGAGCAGTACTTC.

The rearrangement links TRBV3-1 (or the pseudogene TRBV3-2) to TRBJ1-2; D gene unclear. The CDR3 sequence is 12 residues long. Per the germline V gene, CDR1 is LGHDT and CDR2 is YNNKEL (reference sequence). V lost 8 bases and J 4 bases, leaving 11 bases between the germline ends. The CDR3 DNA reads TGTGCCAGCCGGGAACCGGGCTATGGCTACACCTTC. Translated, it gives CASREPGYGYTF.

The gene calls are TRBV27 and TRBJ1-4, with 7 bases that match TRBD1. This CDR3 is built from 17 residues. Germline V gene lookup returns CDR1 MNHEY and CDR2 SMNVEV (reference sequence). V lost 4 bases to trimming and J lost 10 bases; unmatched junction nucleotides: 18. The CDR3 reads CASSSDSRQGTFGKLFF. For the CDR3, the DNA is TGTGCCAGCAGTTCCGACTCCCGACAGGGTACGTTCGGAAAACTGTTTTTT.

The chain couples TRBV19 to TRBJ2-3, with 9 bases aligning to TRBD1. The CDR3 length is 15 residues. Germline CDR1 is LNHDA and CDR2 is SQIVND (reference sequence). After removal of 5 bases from V and 5 bases from J, the junction contained 8 bases not matched to a gene. CDR3: CASSHPGQGRDTQYF. The CDR3 DNA sequence: TGTGCCAGTAGTCACCCGGGACAGGGAAGAGATACGCAGTATTTT.

This chain links TRBV5-1 with TRBJ2-3; D ambiguous. The length of the CDR3 is 14 residues. The ends were cut back, 5 bases at V and 2 bases at J, with 12 bases in the middle. Germline V gene data show CDR1 as SGHRS and CDR2 as YFSETQ. The CDR3 loop is CASRLYYLTDTQYF. The CDR3 bases are TGCGCCAGCAGACTTTACTACCTCACAGATACGCAGTATTTT.

This rearrangement joins TRBV6-6 to TRBJ1-2; the match to TRBD1 covers 10 bases. This CDR3 has 16 amino acids. The germline V gene encodes CDR1 MNHNY and CDR2 SVGAGI (reference sequence). Trimming cost V 0 bases and J 7 bases; bases outside gene matches: 8. As DNA, the CDR3 is TGTGCCAGCAGTTACTCGTCCGGGACAGGGGTCTCTGGCTACACCTTC. Residues: CASSYSSGTGVSGYTF.

This clone was detected a few times. This chain uses TRBV19 with TRBJ1-5; tentative D call: TRBD1 (5 bases). Germline V gives CDR1 LNHDA, CDR2 SQIVND (reference sequence). The CDR3 length is 14 residues. Deletions cut 5 bases from V and 3 bases from J, with 11 bases between. The CDR3: CASSQQGHNQPQHF. Written as DNA, the CDR3 is TGTGCCAGTAGTCAGCAGGGCCACAATCAGCCCCAGCATTTT.

V and J are TRBV25-1 and TRBJ2-7; TRBD2 matches 7 bases. The germline V gene has CDR1 MGHDK and CDR2 SYGVNS. The J segment lost 4 bases and the V segment lost 4 bases, leaving 7 bases of the junction unmatched. CDR3 length: 14 residues. The CDR3 DNA sequence: TGTGCCAGCAGTGGAGGCGGGAGTCAATACGAGCAGTACTTC. This translates into CASSGGGSQYEQYF.

The chain recombines TRBV29-1 with TRBJ1-1; D possibly corresponds to TRBD1 (6 bases). The CDR3 consists of 13 residues. From germline, CDR1 is SQVTM and CDR2 ANQGSEA. V was trimmed by 6 bases and J by 5 bases, leaving 16 bases between them. In DNA form, the CDR3 reads TGCAGCGTGGCGGGGGGCCAGATGACTGAAGCTTTCTTT. Protein: CSVAGGQMTEAFF.

The CDR3 loop reads CASNRGREQAYEQYF. In nucleotides, the CDR3 is TGTGCCAGCAACCGGGGGCGGGAGCAAGCCTACGAGCAGTACTTC. The chain carries TRBV2 and TRBJ2-7; a possible D gene is TRBD2 (7 bases). This CDR3 is 15 amino acids long. V lost 7 bases, J lost 2 bases, and 18 bases lay in between. The germline V gene has CDR1 SNHLY and CDR2 FYNNEI.

The chain uses TRBV19 and TRBJ1-5; D is unresolved. Germline V CDR1 and CDR2: LNHDA, SQIVND (reference sequence). The CDR3 is 13 residues long. The V and J ends lost 5 bases and 5 bases respectively, with 10 bases between them. The CDR3 sequence: CASSLSLYQPQHF. CDR3 coding DNA: TGTGCCAGTAGTTTATCGTTGTATCAGCCCCAGCATTTT.

The chain's CDR3 is CATRPTGVNTGELFF. DNA of the CDR3: TGTGCCACCAGACCCACAGGGGTAAACACCGGGGAGCTGTTTTTT. The rearrangement links TRBV24-1 to TRBJ2-2; TRBD1 aligns across 7 bases. The V and J ends lost 7 bases and 2 bases, in that order; junction bases with no gene match: 6. This CDR3 is built from 15 residues. CDR1 and CDR2 from the germline V gene are KGHDR and SFDVKD.

V and J are TRBV5-1 and TRBJ1-6; D not resolved. The CDR3 extends over 15 amino acids. The V gene lost 5 bases and the J gene lost 1 base, with 10 bases spanning the gap. Germline lookup yields CDR1 SGHRS and CDR2 YFSETQ. Here the CDR3 DNA reads TGCGCCAGCAGGCCCGCCTATTCCTATAATTCACCCCTCCACTTT. Amino acid sequence: CASRPAYSYNSPLHF.

The chain links TRBV28 to TRBJ1-2, with TRBD1 identical over 8 bases. Germline CDR1 is MDHEN and CDR2 is SYDVKM. The CDR3 is 15 residues long. The V and J ends lost 6 bases and 4 bases, in that order; junction bases with no gene match: 10. The CDR3 sequence: CASSPGQGPSYGYTF. The CDR3 DNA follows: TGTGCCAGCAGCCCCGGACAGGGCCCAAGCTATGGCTACACCTTC.

The chain recombines TRBV4-1 with TRBJ2-5; TRBD2 matches at 8 bases. Germline CDR1 reads MGHRA; CDR2 reads YSYEKL. V trimming: 0 bases; J trimming: 7 bases; junction bases outside the gene matches: 10. The CDR3 sequence is 16 residues long. The CDR3 DNA reads as TGCGCCAGCAGCCAAGATCCCGGGAGGGGGGTCGGGACCCAGTACTTC. This translates into CASSQDPGRGVGTQYF.

The rearrangement links TRBV27 to TRBJ1-2; TRBD1 might be the D (5 bases). Germline V gene sequence: CDR1 MNHEY, CDR2 SMNVEV (reference sequence). V lost 5 bases, J lost 8 bases, and 21 bases lay in between. The CDR3 spans 15 residues. The CDR3 sequence is CASSLRQPTPLGYTF. CDR3 nucleotides: TGTGCCAGCAGTCTACGACAGCCGACTCCCCTGGGCTACACCTTC.

V and J are TRBV14 and TRBJ2-3; 8 bases match TRBD1. J was trimmed by 2 bases and V by 5 bases; bases with no gene match: 3. The CDR3 is 14 amino acids. CDR1 is SGHDN, CDR2 FVKESK, per germline. CDR3 amino acids: CASSWTGNTDTQYF. The CDR3 DNA follows: TGTGCCAGCAGCTGGACAGGGAACACAGATACGCAGTATTTT.

This clone has only one observation. The chain combines TRBV9 with TRBJ2-5; D may be TRBD2 (5 bases). This CDR3 is built from 15 residues. Trimming removed 0 bases from V and 2 bases from J, with 11 bases in between. CDR1 is SGDLS, CDR2 YYNGEE, per germline. The CDR3, as DNA: TGTGCCAGCAGCGTAGCGGGATCAAAACAAGAGACCCAGTACTTC. Translated: CASSVAGSKQETQYF.

This clone turned up a few times. This rearrangement joins TRBV9 to TRBJ1-1, with a possible D match to TRBD1 (5 bases). The CDR3 is made up of 18 amino acids. From germline, CDR1 is SGDLS and CDR2 YYNGEE. V was cut by 6 bases and J by 1 base, with 25 bases left in between. CDR3 DNA: TGTGCCAGCACCCGCGGGGCAGGGCCCTATCGTACGAACACTGAAGCTTTCTTT. Translation: CASTRGAGPYRTNTEAFF.

This chain links TRBV2 with TRBJ1-2; 11 nucleotides line up with TRBD1. The junction had 5 bases not matched to a gene; V was cut back by 6 bases and J by 14 bases. Germline assignment: CDR1 SNHLY and CDR2 FYNNEI. The CDR3 length is 11 residues. Here the CDR3 reads CASSRTGGETF. Here the CDR3 DNA reads TGTGCCAGCAGCCGGACAGGGGGCGAAACCTTC.

The chain recombines TRBV11-2 with TRBJ2-3; 9 nucleotides agree with TRBD1. Germline loops: CDR1 SGHAT, CDR2 FQNNGV. This CDR3 comprises 15 residues. V trimming: 3 bases; J trimming: 3 bases; junction bases outside the gene matches: 4. CDR3 loop: CASSFHRGLTDTQYF. DNA of the CDR3: TGTGCCAGCAGCTTCCACAGGGGGCTGACAGATACGCAGTATTTT.

This clone was counted between two and nine times. The chain is built from TRBV15 and TRBJ1-2; 8 bases fit TRBD1. V was pared by 0 bases and J by 6 bases, with 18 bases of the junction left unmatched. CDR1 is LNHNV and CDR2 is YYDKDF in the germline V gene (reference sequence). The CDR3 spans 19 residues. The CDR3 DNA sequence: TGTGCCACCAGCAGAGATCCTGGGTCAGGGGGCGGATCTTTGAATGGCTACACCTTC. Translation: CATSRDPGSGGGSLNGYTF.

The V and J genes are TRBV9 and TRBJ2-5, with unresolved D. In germline, CDR1 is SGDLS, CDR2 YYNGEE. The V gene lost 3 bases and the J gene lost 2 bases, with 14 bases spanning the gap. This CDR3 is built from 15 residues. CDR3 loop: CASSGLADFQETQYF. In DNA, the CDR3 is TGTGCCAGCAGCGGGCTCGCAGACTTTCAAGAGACCCAGTACTTC. The full variable domain, its missing parts supplied by reference TRBV9 and TRBJ2-5, is DSGVTQTPKHLITATGQRVTLRCSPRSGDLSVYWYQQSLDQGLQFLIQYYNGEERAKGNILERFSAQQFPDLHSELNLSSLELGDSALYFCASSGLADFQETQYFGPGTRLLVL.

The V and J genes are TRBV28 and TRBJ2-7, with TRBD2 identical over 8 bases. This CDR3 has 14 amino acids. V dropped 6 bases and J dropped 0; count of bases not matched to a gene: 4. CDR1 and CDR2 (germline): MDHEN, SYDVKM. The CDR3 spells CASSSAGGSYEQYF. DNA of the CDR3: TGTGCCAGCAGCTCCGCGGGGGGCTCCTACGAGCAGTACTTC.

The chain carries TRBV5-1 and TRBJ1-1; 7 nucleotides match TRBD1. With 4 bases clipped from V and 11 bases from J, the junction kept 8 bases outside the gene matches. This CDR3 is built from 12 residues. The germline V gene has CDR1 SGHRS and CDR2 YFSETQ. The CDR3 sequence: CASSAQGDYAFF. In DNA form, the CDR3 reads TGCGCCAGCAGCGCCCAGGGGGATTATGCTTTCTTT.

This clone was seen a few times. The chain uses TRBV29-1 and TRBJ2-1; TRBD2 is a possible D gene (5 bases). V was shortened by 0 bases and J by 4 bases, with 13 bases between the two germline ends. This CDR3 spans 15 amino acids. The germline gives CDR1 SQVTM, CDR2 ANQGSEA. The CDR3 reads CSVEDQRKPYNEQFF. CDR3 coding DNA: TGCAGCGTTGAAGATCAGCGGAAACCATACAATGAGCAGTTCTTC.

The V gene is TRBV28, the J gene TRBJ1-2, with D perhaps TRBD1 (6 bases). Germline loops: CDR1 MDHEN, CDR2 SYDVKM. The CDR3 covers 14 residues. V gave up 5 bases and J gave up 2 bases, with 12 bases separating them. Here the CDR3 DNA reads TGTGCCAGCAGTATAGGACAGACAAACTATGGCTACACCTTC. Protein sequence: CASSIGQTNYGYTF.

J is TRBJ2-4 and V is TRBV18; a possible D gene is TRBD1 (5 bases). V was pared by 0 bases and J by 8 bases, with 17 bases between. The CDR3 covers 16 residues. Germline V gene data show CDR1 as KGHSH and CDR2 as LQKENI. CDR3 protein: CASSPPGVGLRDIQYF. Here the CDR3 DNA reads TGTGCCAGCTCACCACCTGGGGTGGGGCTTAGGGACATTCAGTACTTC.

CDR3 sequence: CASGSVETGQGFSGYTF. CDR3 bases: TGTGCTAGTGGTTCGGTTGAAACGGGACAGGGATTTAGTGGCTACACCTTC. The chain couples TRBV12-5 to TRBJ1-2; TRBD1 agrees at 9 bases. This CDR3 has 17 amino acids. The germline V gene encodes CDR1 LGHNT and CDR2 FRNRAP. The V segment lost 4 bases and the J segment 7 bases; nucleotides outside the gene matches: 16.

The table lists this clone with a few counts. As DNA, the CDR3 is TGTGCCAGCAGAGGTCTCAGAGAGGGATTGACTGAAGCTTTCTTT. Its translation is CASRGLREGLTEAFF. This chain connects TRBV27 to TRBJ1-1; D is uncertain. The CDR3 runs to 15 residues. Trimming shortened V by 6 bases and J by 5 bases, and 19 bases separated the two germline ends. CDR1 is MNHEY, CDR2 SMNVEV, per germline (reference sequence).

V is TRBV5-4 and J is TRBJ2-7; 9 bases align to TRBD1. The trim removed 5 bases at V and 4 bases at J, leaving 7 bases unmatched. Looked up from germline, CDR1 is SGHNT and CDR2 is YYREEE (reference sequence). The CDR3 spans 14 residues. DNA for the CDR3: TGTGCCAGCAGACCAGCAGGGACAGGGTACGAGCAGTACTTC. Protein product: CASRPAGTGYEQYF.